Each of the 2 T cell receptor beta chains below was sequenced from the same sample in a study of cytomegalovirus exposure and HLA in healthy donors. The PCR was carried out with 60 Vbeta primers and 13 Jbeta primers. Libraries were prepared by immunoSEQ multiplex PCR; TCRdb keeps only in-frame clonotypes and omits some of them. The repertoire holds around 130,000 clones, with around 8.5% as singletons. The sample taken for sequencing was PBMCs. These receptors all come from a man in his forties or fifties in good health and CMV-seronegative.

The chain couples TRBV19 to TRBJ2-2, with a weak D call TRBD2 (6 bases). Trimming pared 3 bases from V and 4 bases from J, leaving 12 bases between. The CDR3 is 15 residues long. Germline values: CDR1 LNHDA, CDR2 SQIVND (reference sequence). The CDR3 protein is CASSMGGRSTGELFF. The CDR3, as DNA: TGTGCCAGTAGTATGGGGGGACGTAGCACCGGGGAGCTGTTTTTT.

The CDR3 bases are TGTGCCAGCACCATAGATTCTCCAGGGTACTCTGGGGCCAACGTCCTGACTTTC. Residues: CASTIDSPGYSGANVLTF. This rearrangement joins TRBV28 to TRBJ2-6, with D possibly TRBD1 on 5 matching bases. There are 18 residues in the CDR3. V lost 7 bases and J 0 bases, leaving 19 bases between the germline ends. Germline V CDR1 and CDR2: MDHEN, SYDVKM.